The sequence of this T cell receptor beta chain was determined in a study of T cell repertoires in cytomegalovirus infection. As for the study in general: Recently identified HLA-C-restricted CMV epitopes and well-studied HLA-B-restricted CMV epitopes were used by the study. Evidence of both CMV infection and a matching HLA type came from public TCR beta signatures. The study, taken as a whole, reports: Clonotype analysis showed dominance of the ex vivo response by HLA-C-restricted CMV-specific TCR beta clonotypes.

TCRdb ran MiXCR on the reads and lists one entry per CDR3 protein. The sample records a few hundred thousand distinct CDR3 sequences, about 20% being singletons. Germline CDR1 reads SEHNR; CDR2 reads FQNEAQ (reference sequence). This CDR3 has 14 amino acids. V was trimmed by 2 bases and J by 4 bases, leaving 11 bases between them. This clonotype came up many times. Its target is not known. Sequences were derived from cultured PBMCs, sampled from culture after CMV antigen stimulation. This receptor was obtained from a human donor in good health (CMV status not recorded). Some clones in this sample may be carry-over from other donors' samples. This chain uses TRBV7-9 with TRBJ1-2, with no clear D. The CDR3 is CASSLSRLGYGYTF. CDR3 sequence (DNA): TGTGCCAGCAGCTTATCCAGGTTGGGCTATGGCTACACCTTC.